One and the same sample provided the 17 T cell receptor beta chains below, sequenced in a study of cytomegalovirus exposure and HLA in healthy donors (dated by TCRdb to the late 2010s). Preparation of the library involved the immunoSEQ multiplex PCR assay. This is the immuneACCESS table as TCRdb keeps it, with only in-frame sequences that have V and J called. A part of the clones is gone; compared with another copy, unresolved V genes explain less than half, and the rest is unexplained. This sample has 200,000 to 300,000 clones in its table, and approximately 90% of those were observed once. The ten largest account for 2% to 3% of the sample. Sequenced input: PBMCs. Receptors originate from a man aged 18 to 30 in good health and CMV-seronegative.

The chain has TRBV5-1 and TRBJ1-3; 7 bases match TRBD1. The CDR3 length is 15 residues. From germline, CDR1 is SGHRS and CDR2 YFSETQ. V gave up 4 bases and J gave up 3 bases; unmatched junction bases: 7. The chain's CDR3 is CASSPYDRDGNTIYF. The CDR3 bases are TGCGCCAGCAGCCCCTACGACAGGGATGGAAACACCATATATTTT.

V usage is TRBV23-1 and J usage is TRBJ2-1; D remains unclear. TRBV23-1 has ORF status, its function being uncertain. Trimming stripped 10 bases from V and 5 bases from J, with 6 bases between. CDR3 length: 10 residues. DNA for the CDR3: TGCGCCACCAAAAACAATGAGCAGTTCTTC. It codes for CATKNNEQFF.

The CDR3 sequence is CASSIEGAGPTYEQYF. The DNA for the CDR3 is TGTGCCAGTAGTATAGAGGGAGCGGGGCCGACCTACGAGCAGTACTTC. The rearrangement links TRBV19 to TRBJ2-7; TRBD2 matches 7 bases. Germline assignment: CDR1 LNHDA and CDR2 SQIVND (reference sequence). Germline trimming cut 0 bases from V and 2 bases from J; bases unmatched to any gene: 7. The CDR3 covers 16 residues. Full variable domain (outside the CDR3, taken from reference TRBV19 and TRBJ2-7): DGGITQSPKYLFRKEGQNVTLSCEQNLNHDAMYWYRQDPGQGLRLIYYSQIVNDFQKGDIAEGYSVSREKKESFPLTVTSAQKNPTAFYLCASSIEGAGPTYEQYFGPGTRLTVT.

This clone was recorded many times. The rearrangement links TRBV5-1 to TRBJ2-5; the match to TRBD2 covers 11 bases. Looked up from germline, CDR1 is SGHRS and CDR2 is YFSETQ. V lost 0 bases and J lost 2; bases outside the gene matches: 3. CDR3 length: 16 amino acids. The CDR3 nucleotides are TGCGCCAGCAGCTTGGCCGTAGCGGGGGGGCAAGAGACCCAGTACTTC. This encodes CASSLAVAGGQETQYF.

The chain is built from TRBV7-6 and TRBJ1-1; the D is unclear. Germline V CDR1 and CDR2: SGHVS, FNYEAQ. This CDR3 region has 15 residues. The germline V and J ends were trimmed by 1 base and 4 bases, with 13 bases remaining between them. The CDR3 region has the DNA TGTGCCAGCAGCTTAGTTAGTACGGGATCCACTGAAGCTTTCTTT. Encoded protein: CASSLVSTGSTEAFF.

The CDR3 region has the DNA TGCGCCAGCAGCACATTAAAAAGCGGGACAGGAACTTATGGCTACACCTTC. This encodes CASSTLKSGTGTYGYTF. The chain employs TRBV5-1 and TRBJ1-2; 8 nucleotides agree with TRBD1. CDR3 length equals 17 residues. Germline V gene data show CDR1 as SGHRS and CDR2 as YFSETQ. Trimming took 4 bases from V and 5 from J; bases not matched to a gene: 16.

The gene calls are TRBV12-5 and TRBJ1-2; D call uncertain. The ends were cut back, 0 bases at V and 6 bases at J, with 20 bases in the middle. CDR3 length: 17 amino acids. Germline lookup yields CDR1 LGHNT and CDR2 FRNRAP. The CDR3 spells CASGLVLSRRGIDGYTF. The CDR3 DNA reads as TGTGCTAGTGGTTTGGTACTTTCTAGGCGAGGGATTGATGGCTACACCTTC.

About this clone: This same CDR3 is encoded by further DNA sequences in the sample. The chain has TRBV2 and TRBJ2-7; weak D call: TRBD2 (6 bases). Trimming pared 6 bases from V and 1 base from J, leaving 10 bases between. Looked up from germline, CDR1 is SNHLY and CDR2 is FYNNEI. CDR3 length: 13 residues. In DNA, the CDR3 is TGTGCCAGCAGACGGGACTCTTCCTACGAGCAGTACTTC. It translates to CASRRDSSYEQYF. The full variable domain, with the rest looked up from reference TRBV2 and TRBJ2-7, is EPEVTQTPSHQVTQMGQEVILRCVPISNHLYFYWYRQILGQKVEFLVSFYNNEISEKSEIFDDQFSVERPDGSNFTLKIRSTKLEDSAMYFCASRRDSSYEQYFGPGTRLTVT.

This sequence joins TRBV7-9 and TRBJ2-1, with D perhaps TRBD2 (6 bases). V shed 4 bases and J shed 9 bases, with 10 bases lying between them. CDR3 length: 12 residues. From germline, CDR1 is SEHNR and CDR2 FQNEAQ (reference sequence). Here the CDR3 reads CASSYGGGEQFF. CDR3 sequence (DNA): TGTGCCAGCAGCTACGGGGGTGGTGAGCAGTTCTTC.

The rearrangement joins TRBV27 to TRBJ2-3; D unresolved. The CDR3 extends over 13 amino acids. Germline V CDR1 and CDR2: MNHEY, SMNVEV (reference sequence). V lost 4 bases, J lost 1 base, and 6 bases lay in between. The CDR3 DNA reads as TGTGCCAGCAGTTCTCGGGGCACAGATACGCAGTATTTT. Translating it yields CASSSRGTDTQYF.

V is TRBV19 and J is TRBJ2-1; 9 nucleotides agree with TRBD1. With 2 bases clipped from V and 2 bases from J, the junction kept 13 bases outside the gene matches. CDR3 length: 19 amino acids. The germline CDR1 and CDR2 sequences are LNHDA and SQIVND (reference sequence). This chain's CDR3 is CASSITDRGWRFAYNEQFF. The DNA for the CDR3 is TGTGCCAGTAGTATAACGGACAGGGGATGGAGGTTTGCCTACAATGAGCAGTTCTTC.

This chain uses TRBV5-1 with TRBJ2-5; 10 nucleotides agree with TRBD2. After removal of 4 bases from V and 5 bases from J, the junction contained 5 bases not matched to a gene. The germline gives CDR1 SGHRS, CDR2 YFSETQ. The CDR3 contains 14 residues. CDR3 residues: CASSDGAGGETQYF. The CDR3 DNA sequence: TGCGCCAGCAGCGATGGAGCGGGAGGGGAGACCCAGTACTTC.

The CDR3 protein is CASSLAPGQDLNQPQHF. DNA of the CDR3: TGTGCCAGCAGCTTAGCTCCCGGACAGGACCTCAATCAGCCCCAGCATTTT. The chain uses TRBV7-2 and TRBJ1-5; 7 nucleotides align to TRBD1. CDR1 and CDR2 (germline): SGHTA, FQGNSA. The CDR3 is 17 amino acids. The junction had 8 bases not matched to a gene; V was cut back by 0 bases and J by 3 bases.

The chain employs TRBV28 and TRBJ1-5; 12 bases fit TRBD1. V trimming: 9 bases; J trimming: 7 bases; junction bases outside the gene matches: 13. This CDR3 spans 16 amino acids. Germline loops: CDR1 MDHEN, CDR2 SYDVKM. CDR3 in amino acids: CASLKAGQGAVQPQHF. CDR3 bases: TGTGCCAGTCTCAAAGCGGGACAGGGGGCTGTCCAGCCCCAGCATTTT.

CDR3 DNA sequence: TGTGCCAGCAGGATGGACAGGGCTCTATCCGAGCAGTACTTC. Translation gives CASRMDRALSEQYF. The V call is TRBV27, the J call TRBJ2-7; 8 nucleotides match TRBD1. J gave up 6 bases and V 6 bases, and 10 bases lay outside the gene matches. Germline V lookup: CDR1 MNHEY, CDR2 SMNVEV (reference sequence). This CDR3 comprises 14 residues.

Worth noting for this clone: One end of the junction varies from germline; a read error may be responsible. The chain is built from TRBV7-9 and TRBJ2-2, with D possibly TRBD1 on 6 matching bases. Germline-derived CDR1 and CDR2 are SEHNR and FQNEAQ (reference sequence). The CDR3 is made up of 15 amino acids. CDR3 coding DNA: TGTGCCAGCAGCTTAGTACAGGGTAACACCGGGGAGTTGTTTTTT. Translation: CASSLVQGNTGELFF.

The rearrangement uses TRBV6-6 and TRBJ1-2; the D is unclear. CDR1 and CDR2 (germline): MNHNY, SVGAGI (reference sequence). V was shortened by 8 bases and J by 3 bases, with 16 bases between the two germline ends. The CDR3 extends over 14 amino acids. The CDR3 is CASRYEQEDYGYTF. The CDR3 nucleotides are TGTGCCAGCCGGTACGAGCAGGAGGACTATGGCTACACCTTC.